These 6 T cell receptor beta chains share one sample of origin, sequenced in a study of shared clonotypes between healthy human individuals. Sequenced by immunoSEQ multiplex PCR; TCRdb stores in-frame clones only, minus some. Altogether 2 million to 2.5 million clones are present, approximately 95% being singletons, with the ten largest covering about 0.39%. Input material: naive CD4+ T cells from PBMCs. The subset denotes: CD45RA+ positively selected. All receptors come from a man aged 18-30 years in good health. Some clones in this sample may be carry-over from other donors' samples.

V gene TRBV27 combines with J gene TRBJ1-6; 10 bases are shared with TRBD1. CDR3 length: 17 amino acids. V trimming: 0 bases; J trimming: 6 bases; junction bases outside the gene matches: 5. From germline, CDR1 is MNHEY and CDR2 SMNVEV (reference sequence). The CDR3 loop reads CASSLSRTGGGNSPLHF. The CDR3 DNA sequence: TGTGCCAGCAGTTTATCTCGGACAGGGGGAGGTAATTCACCCCTCCACTTT.

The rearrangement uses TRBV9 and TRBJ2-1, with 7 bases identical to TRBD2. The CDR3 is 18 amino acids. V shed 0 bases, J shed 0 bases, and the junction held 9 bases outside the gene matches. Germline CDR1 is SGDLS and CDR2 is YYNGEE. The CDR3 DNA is TGTGCCAGCAGCGTAGTAGGTAGCGGGTCATTCTCCTACAATGAGCAGTTCTTC. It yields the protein CASSVVGSGSFSYNEQFF.

CDR3 DNA sequence: TGTGCCAGCAGTTCGACTGGCGGCTACACCTTC. Residues: CASSSTGGYTF. This chain links TRBV28 with TRBJ1-2; no clear D gene. The CDR3 is 11 amino acids. Germline CDR1 and CDR2: MDHEN and SYDVKM. V lost 4 bases and J 8 bases, leaving 8 bases between the germline ends.

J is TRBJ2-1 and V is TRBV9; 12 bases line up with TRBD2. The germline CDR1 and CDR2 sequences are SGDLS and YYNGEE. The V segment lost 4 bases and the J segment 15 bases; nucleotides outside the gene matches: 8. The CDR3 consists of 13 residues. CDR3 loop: CASSPSGRAYLFF. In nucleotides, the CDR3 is TGTGCCAGCAGCCCTAGCGGGAGGGCCTATCTGTTCTTC.

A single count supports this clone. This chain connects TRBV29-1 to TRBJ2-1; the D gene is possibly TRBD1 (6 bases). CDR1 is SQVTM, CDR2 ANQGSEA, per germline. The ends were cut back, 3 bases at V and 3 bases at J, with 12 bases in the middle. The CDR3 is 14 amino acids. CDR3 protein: CSVDTPGVYNEQFF. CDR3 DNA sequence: TGCAGCGTTGATACCCCAGGGGTCTACAATGAGCAGTTCTTC.

The CDR3 region is CASSTPKPSRGETQYF. The DNA for the CDR3 is TGTGCCAGCAGCACTCCGAAACCGTCCCGCGGAGAGACCCAGTACTTC. V usage is TRBV7-2 and J usage is TRBJ2-5; D gene unclear. Germline V gene lookup returns CDR1 SGHTA and CDR2 FQGNSA. V lost 5 bases, J lost 4 bases, and 20 bases lay in between. This CDR3 spans 16 amino acids.